These T cell receptor beta chains were read from a single sample in a study of naive and memory T cell subsets. TCRdb redid the calling of the UMI-ligation and nested PCR reads with MiXCR, one entry per CDR3 protein. The table has 23,000 or so distinct CDR3 sequences, about 10% seen once; the top ten hold approximately 18%. The sample comprised central memory CD8+ T cells from blood. All receptors come from a human donor in good health. Each CDR3 is given with its conserved first and last residue. The order of the fields is CDR3 length, D gene, J gene, clone size, V gene, CDR3 DNA, CDR3 protein. The D gene is left open where the match is weak. Only part of the rows carry a size: once, few, many, or a class if the clone is expanded.

len: 12
d_gene: .
j_gene: TRBJ1-1
abundance: .
v_gene: TRBV2
CDR3nt: TGTGCCAGCAGTGAGGGTAGGACTGAAGCTTTCTTT
CDR3aa: CASSEGRTEAFF

len: 14
d_gene: TRBD2
j_gene: TRBJ2-5
abundance: many
v_gene: TRBV20-1
CDR3nt: TGCAGTGCTAGTAGCGGGAGGGCCTCAGAGACCCAGTACTTC
CDR3aa: CSASSGRASETQYF

len: 15
d_gene: .
j_gene: TRBJ1-5
abundance: .
v_gene: TRBV28
CDR3nt: TGTGCCACCCAGGGAGAGAGGGAGCCAAATCAGCCCCAGCATTTT
CDR3aa: CATQGEREPNQPQHF

len: 12
d_gene: .
j_gene: TRBJ1-1
abundance: many
v_gene: TRBV10-2
CDR3nt: TGCGCCAGCAGTGAGGGGCAGAGTGAAGCTTTCTTT
CDR3aa: CASSEGQSEAFF

len: 14
d_gene: .
j_gene: TRBJ2-4
abundance: many
v_gene: TRBV13
CDR3nt: TGTGCCAGCAGCTCTCGGACCGAGGGAAACATTCAGTACTTC
CDR3aa: CASSSRTEGNIQYF

len: 17
d_gene: .
j_gene: TRBJ1-3
abundance: many
v_gene: TRBV7-9
CDR3nt: TGTGCCAGCAGCTTTACCCTGTCTGGCGAGTCTGGAAACACCATATATTTT
CDR3aa: CASSFTLSGESGNTIYF

len: 14
d_gene: .
j_gene: TRBJ2-3
abundance: few
v_gene: TRBV11-2
CDR3nt: TGTGCCAGCAGCCAACCCTCCGGGACAGATACGCAGTATTTT
CDR3aa: CASSQPSGTDTQYF

len: 15
d_gene: .
j_gene: TRBJ2-1
abundance: few
v_gene: TRBV5-4
CDR3nt: TGTGCCAGCAGCCCTATCGAAAGGCCCTACAATGAGCAGTTCTTC
CDR3aa: CASSPIERPYNEQFF

len: 13
d_gene: .
j_gene: TRBJ2-7
abundance: .
v_gene: TRBV6-1
CDR3nt: TGTGCCACCCGGGTAACAGATACCTACGAGCAGTACTTC
CDR3aa: CATRVTDTYEQYF

len: 14
d_gene: TRBD2
j_gene: TRBJ2-1
abundance: many
v_gene: TRBV29-1
CDR3nt: TGCAGCGTTGACTCTAGCGGGAGCGGCAATGAGCAGTTCTTC
CDR3aa: CSVDSSGSGNEQFF

len: 16
d_gene: TRBD2
j_gene: TRBJ2-6
abundance: .
v_gene: TRBV10-3
CDR3nt: TGTGCCATCACTCCTAGCGGGAACTCTGGGGCCAACGTCCTGACTTTC
CDR3aa: CAITPSGNSGANVLTF

len: 15
d_gene: TRBD2
j_gene: TRBJ2-7
abundance: many
v_gene: TRBV7-8
CDR3nt: TGTGCCAGCAGCTTCGGGACTAGCGGCTCCTACGAGCAGTACTTC
CDR3aa: CASSFGTSGSYEQYF

len: 18
d_gene: TRBD2
j_gene: TRBJ2-1
abundance: .
v_gene: TRBV2
CDR3nt: TGTGCCAGCAGTGATATGGCTAGCGGCAAGAGCTCCTACAATGAGCAGTTCTTC
CDR3aa: CASSDMASGKSSYNEQFF

len: 16
d_gene: TRBD2
j_gene: TRBJ2-1
abundance: .
v_gene: TRBV6-2/TRBV6-3
CDR3nt: TGTGCCAGCAGTTACTGGACTAGCGGGAAGGGGAATGAGCAGTTCTTC
CDR3aa: CASSYWTSGKGNEQFF

len: 14
d_gene: .
j_gene: TRBJ1-1
abundance: many
v_gene: TRBV7-9
CDR3nt: TGTGCCAGCAGCCGTGTTAACCGGGACACTGAAGCTTTCTTT
CDR3aa: CASSRVNRDTEAFF

len: 13
d_gene: .
j_gene: TRBJ2-7
abundance: .
v_gene: TRBV27
CDR3nt: TGTGCCAGCAGTCCCCCGACAGGAGCCGAGCAGTACTTC
CDR3aa: CASSPPTGAEQYF

len: 13
d_gene: TRBD2
j_gene: TRBJ2-7
abundance: many
v_gene: TRBV20-1
CDR3nt: TGCAGTGCACGGACTAGCGGGAGCTACGAGCAGTACTTC
CDR3aa: CSARTSGSYEQYF

len: 17
d_gene: .
j_gene: TRBJ2-7
abundance: .
v_gene: TRBV20-1
CDR3nt: TGCAGTGCTAGCGCCCAGGGGACTCACCCCGCTTACTACGAGCAGTACTTC
CDR3aa: CSASAQGTHPAYYEQYF

len: 14
d_gene: .
j_gene: TRBJ2-7
abundance: .
v_gene: TRBV27
CDR3nt: TGTGCCAGCAGTTTGGGGCCTGGCCGCTACGAGCAGTACTTC
CDR3aa: CASSLGPGRYEQYF

len: 10
d_gene: .
j_gene: TRBJ2-2
abundance: .
v_gene: TRBV7-9
CDR3nt: TGTGCCAGCAGCCTGGGGGAGCTGTTTTTT
CDR3aa: CASSLGELFF

len: 10
d_gene: .
j_gene: TRBJ2-1
abundance: few
v_gene: TRBV29-1
CDR3nt: TGCAGCGTGAAGTGGGGGGAGCAGTTCTTC
CDR3aa: CSVKWGEQFF

len: 14
d_gene: .
j_gene: TRBJ1-1
abundance: .
v_gene: TRBV10-2
CDR3nt: TGCGCCAGCAGTGAAAGTTCGGCTGGCGCTGAAGCTTTCTTT
CDR3aa: CASSESSAGAEAFF

len: 18
d_gene: TRBD2
j_gene: TRBJ2-7
abundance: .
v_gene: TRBV2
CDR3nt: TGTGCCAGCAGTGAAGGACTAGCGGGAGGCTACCTCGGCCACGAGCAGTACTTC
CDR3aa: CASSEGLAGGYLGHEQYF

len: 11
d_gene: .
j_gene: TRBJ2-2
abundance: many
v_gene: TRBV12-3/TRBV12-4
CDR3nt: TGTGCCAGCAGTTTCCCCGGGGAGCTGTTTTTT
CDR3aa: CASSFPGELFF

len: 14
d_gene: TRBD2
j_gene: TRBJ2-7
abundance: .
v_gene: TRBV11-2
CDR3nt: TGTGCCAGCAGCCCAAAACCGGGGGGCTACGAGCAGTACTTC
CDR3aa: CASSPKPGGYEQYF

len: 16
d_gene: .
j_gene: TRBJ2-7
abundance: medium-sized
v_gene: TRBV7-8
CDR3nt: TGTGCCAGCAGTTCCCCGGGACTCACTAGCTCCTACGAGCAGTACTTC
CDR3aa: CASSSPGLTSSYEQYF

len: 10
d_gene: .
j_gene: TRBJ1-1
abundance: .
v_gene: TRBV19
CDR3nt: TGTGCCACCAGTACGCGGTGGGCTTTCTTT
CDR3aa: CATSTRWAFF

len: 12
d_gene: .
j_gene: TRBJ2-7
abundance: few
v_gene: TRBV2
CDR3nt: TGTGCCAGCCGGGACGCTTCCTACGAGCAGTACTTC
CDR3aa: CASRDASYEQYF

len: 11
d_gene: .
j_gene: TRBJ1-1
abundance: many
v_gene: TRBV6-6
CDR3nt: TGTGCCAGCATATTGGGGGTTGAAGCTTTCTTT
CDR3aa: CASILGVEAFF

len: 16
d_gene: TRBD1
j_gene: TRBJ2-3
abundance: .
v_gene: TRBV4-1
CDR3nt: TGCGCCAGCAGCCAAGAGGGACAGGGGGGGGCATATACGCAGTATTTT
CDR3aa: CASSQEGQGGAYTQYF

len: 16
d_gene: TRBD1
j_gene: TRBJ2-5
abundance: many
v_gene: TRBV25-1
CDR3nt: TGTGCCAGCCAAAGTCAAGAGACAGGGCTCCAAGAGACCCAGTACTTC
CDR3aa: CASQSQETGLQETQYF

len: 11
d_gene: .
j_gene: TRBJ2-7
abundance: many
v_gene: TRBV10-3
CDR3nt: TGTGCCACCGGGAACCCCGGCGAGCAGTACTTC
CDR3aa: CATGNPGEQYF

len: 17
d_gene: .
j_gene: TRBJ2-5
abundance: few
v_gene: TRBV7-9
CDR3nt: TGTGCCAGCAGCCCGTCCGGAGTAGGGGGGCAAAGAGAGACCCAGTACTTC
CDR3aa: CASSPSGVGGQRETQYF

len: 14
d_gene: .
j_gene: TRBJ1-1
abundance: .
v_gene: TRBV9
CDR3nt: TGTGCCAGCAGCGTAGGGGGCATGGACACTGAAGCTTTCTTT
CDR3aa: CASSVGGMDTEAFF

len: 19
d_gene: TRBD2
j_gene: TRBJ2-7
abundance: large
v_gene: TRBV4-3
CDR3nt: TGCGCCAGCAGCCAAGATGTACTCATGGAACTAGCGGGACCCTACGAGCAGTACTTC
CDR3aa: CASSQDVLMELAGPYEQYF

len: 19
d_gene: TRBD2
j_gene: TRBJ2-3
abundance: many
v_gene: TRBV9
CDR3nt: TGTGCCAGCAGCGTAGAGGGGAGGACTAGCGGGACGAGCACAGATACGCAGTATTTT
CDR3aa: CASSVEGRTSGTSTDTQYF